The rows below give T cell receptor beta chains drawn from one sample of a study of T-cell reconstitution after alpha-beta-depleted transplantation in children. MiXCR, run by TCRdb on the PCR reads, gives a single entry per CDR3 protein. The repertoire holds around 250,000 distinct CDR3 sequences, with 9.9% as singletons. The sample in question was PBMCs from the stem cell graft donor, obtained from the stem cell graft. The receptors stem from a human donor who donated a stem cell graft to a child with SCID. Each CDR3 is given with its conserved first and last residue. A D gene is named only where the DNA matches it firmly. The size of a clone is reported for some rows only, either as once, few or many, or as a class for expanded clones.

abundance	v_gene	d_gene	j_gene	len	CDR3aa	CDR3nt
-	TRBV6-1	TRBD1	TRBJ1-3	14	CASSLGQGANTIYF	TGTGCCAGCAGTCTTGGACAGGGGGCGAACACCATATATTTT
-	TRBV12-3/TRBV12-4	TRBD2	TRBJ2-7	16	CASSLVPASGDYEQYF	TGTGCCAGCAGTTTAGTGCCGGCTAGCGGGGACTACGAGCAGTACTTC
many	TRBV4-1	TRBD1	TRBJ1-5	15	CASSTRDSSNQPQHF	TGCGCCAGCAGCACCCGGGACAGCTCCAATCAGCCCCAGCATTTT
few	TRBV7-8	-	TRBJ1-2	14	CASSFRGAHYGYTF	TGTGCCAGCAGCTTTAGGGGGGCCCACTATGGCTACACCTTC
many	TRBV5-1	TRBD1	TRBJ2-2	14	CASTSGQITGELFF	TGCGCCAGCACCTCGGGACAGATCACCGGGGAGCTGTTTTTT
few	TRBV7-6	-	TRBJ2-3	16	CASSLGHHTSTDTQYF	TGTGCCAGCAGCTTAGGACACCACACTTCCACAGATACGCAGTATTTT
few	TRBV9	TRBD2	TRBJ2-3	14	CASRPGLAADTQYF	TGTGCCAGCAGACCGGGACTAGCTGCTGATACGCAGTATTTT
-	TRBV5-1	TRBD1	TRBJ2-5	13	CASRGQWKETQYF	TGCGCCAGCCGGGGACAGTGGAAAGAGACCCAGTACTTC
few	TRBV4-2	TRBD2	TRBJ2-1	16	CASSQISGGVYNEQFF	TGTGCCAGCAGCCAGATTAGCGGGGGTGTCTACAATGAGCAGTTCTTC
many	TRBV12-3/TRBV12-4	TRBD2	TRBJ2-1	13	CASSGGPYNEQFF	TGTGCCAGCTCGGGGGGTCCCTACAATGAGCAGTTCTTC
few	TRBV15	-	TRBJ1-2	13	CATSRVLSGGYTF	TGTGCCACCAGCAGAGTTCTCTCGGGCGGCTACACCTTC
-	TRBV5-1	-	TRBJ2-2	15	CASSLERGAFGELFF	TGCGCCAGCAGCTTGGAACGAGGGGCGTTCGGGGAGCTGTTTTTT
few	TRBV7-3	-	TRBJ2-1	13	CASSGDWHNEQFF	TGTGCCAGCAGCGGGGACTGGCACAATGAGCAGTTCTTC
many	TRBV20-1	-	TRBJ2-3	15	CSARASASSTDTQYF	TGCAGTGCTAGAGCCAGTGCCTCTAGCACAGATACGCAGTATTTT
-	TRBV5-5	-	TRBJ1-4	14	CASSLGGHNEKLFF	TGTGCCAGCAGCTTGGGCGGACACAATGAAAAACTGTTTTTT
few	TRBV6-5	-	TRBJ1-1	13	CASSPRTNTEAFF	TGTGCCAGCAGTCCCCGCACTAACACTGAAGCTTTCTTT
-	TRBV7-2	-	TRBJ1-6	15	CASSPEVFHNSPLHF	TGTGCCAGCAGCCCTGAGGTGTTCCATAATTCACCCCTCCACTTT
-	TRBV10-3	TRBD2	TRBJ2-2	13	CAIMGLAGGELFF	TGTGCCATTATGGGACTAGCGGGGGGAGAGCTGTTTTTT
few	TRBV20-1	-	TRBJ1-5	16	CSARENLGGGNQPQHF	TGCAGTGCTAGAGAGAACTTGGGGGGGGGCAATCAGCCCCAGCATTTT
few	TRBV16	-	TRBJ2-1	15	CASSPWAAGGNEQFF	TGTGCCAGCAGCCCTTGGGCAGCAGGAGGCAATGAGCAGTTCTTC
-	TRBV3-1	-	TRBJ1-6	17	CASSLGGVSSYNSPLHF	TGTGCCAGCAGCCTGGGCGGAGTAAGCTCCTATAATTCACCCCTCCACTTT
few	TRBV5-1	TRBD1	TRBJ2-7	13	CASYPGGAYEQYF	TGCGCCAGCTACCCAGGGGGAGCCTACGAGCAGTACTTC
-	TRBV5-6	-	TRBJ2-7	14	CASSFYGSAYEQYF	TGTGCCAGCAGCTTTTATGGATCCGCCTACGAGCAGTACTTC
few	TRBV12-3/TRBV12-4	-	TRBJ1-6	14	CASTPGGGNSPLHF	TGTGCCAGCACCCCCGGTGGCGGGAATTCACCCCTCCACTTT
many	TRBV18	-	TRBJ2-7	14	CASSPSDRPYEQYF	TGTGCCAGCTCACCAAGCGACAGACCCTACGAGCAGTACTTC
-	TRBV10-3	-	TRBJ2-2	14	CATNDRADTGELFF	TGTGCCACAAACGACAGAGCGGACACCGGGGAGCTGTTTTTT
few	TRBV7-9	-	TRBJ2-1	16	CASSLVRTRSYNEQFF	TGTGCCAGCAGCTTAGTACGTACCCGATCCTACAATGAGCAGTTCTTC
many	TRBV3-1	TRBD2	TRBJ2-1	16	CASSQALSGGANEQFF	TGTGCCAGCAGCCAAGCCCTCAGCGGGGGGGCGAATGAGCAGTTCTTC
few	TRBV15	-	TRBJ2-2	13	CATSRRQDGELFF	TGTGCCACCAGCAGACGGCAAGATGGGGAGCTGTTTTTT
few	TRBV9	TRBD2	TRBJ2-7	14	CASSVGLAVYEQYF	TGTGCCAGCAGCGTAGGGCTAGCGGTCTACGAGCAGTACTTC
few	TRBV7-9	-	TRBJ1-1	17	CASSLAQGRTVNTEAFF	TGTGCCAGCAGCTTAGCGCAAGGCCGGACAGTGAACACTGAAGCTTTCTTT
-	TRBV10-3	-	TRBJ2-7	12	CAISTGSYEQYF	TGTGCCATCAGTACAGGCTCCTACGAGCAGTACTTC
few	TRBV2	-	TRBJ2-1	16	CASNELQGSRGREQFF	TGTGCCAGCAATGAGTTACAGGGCTCTCGGGGTCGTGAGCAGTTCTTC
few	TRBV10-3	TRBD1	TRBJ1-2	14	CAISEGTGNYGYTF	TGTGCCATCAGTGAAGGGACAGGGAACTATGGCTACACCTTC
-	TRBV11-1	TRBD2	TRBJ2-5	18	CASSLGGVPLAGNETQYF	TGTGCCAGCAGCTTAGGCGGAGTCCCCCTAGCGGGGAACGAGACCCAGTACTTC
many	TRBV6-2/TRBV6-3	TRBD1	TRBJ2-7	15	CASSRGQVLSYEQYF	TGTGCCAGCAGCCGCGGACAGGTCCTCTCCTACGAGCAGTACTTC
many	TRBV10-3	TRBD1	TRBJ2-2	14	CAIRGTGVPGELFF	TGTGCCATCAGGGGGACAGGAGTTCCCGGGGAGCTGTTTTTT
many	TRBV10-3	TRBD1	TRBJ1-2	14	CAISEPRGPGRYTF	TGTGCCATCAGTGAGCCCAGGGGGCCGGGCCGCTACACCTTC
few	TRBV12-3/TRBV12-4	TRBD2	TRBJ2-1	19	CASTWGGLADTVLYNEQFF	TGTGCCAGCACCTGGGGGGGACTAGCGGACACAGTACTCTACAATGAGCAGTTCTTC
many	TRBV7-2	-	TRBJ2-3	14	CASSTRLETDTQYF	TGTGCCAGCAGTACGAGGCTGGAGACAGATACGCAGTATTTT
many	TRBV5-1	TRBD1	TRBJ2-7	15	CASSPRTGLNYEQYF	TGCGCCAGCAGCCCACGGACAGGTTTAAACTACGAGCAGTACTTC
-	TRBV10-3	-	TRBJ1-4	12	CAISLQGEKLFF	TGTGCCATCAGTCTACAGGGTGAAAAACTGTTTTTT
few	TRBV24-1	-	TRBJ2-4	13	CATSDTDRNIQYF	TGTGCCACCAGTGATACGGACCGAAACATTCAGTACTTC
many	TRBV27	-	TRBJ2-2	14	CASSSRTTTGELFF	TGTGCCAGCAGTTCAAGGACCACTACCGGGGAGCTGTTTTTT
few	TRBV12-3/TRBV12-4	-	TRBJ1-2	13	CASRPGGAGGYTF	TGTGCCAGCAGACCCGGGGGGGCGGGTGGCTACACCTTC
few	TRBV12-3/TRBV12-4	-	TRBJ1-1	15	CASSLGTRDRTEAFF	TGTGCCAGCAGTTTAGGTACTAGGGATCGAACTGAAGCTTTCTTT
-	TRBV21-1	-	TRBJ2-3	16	CASSIRTSVGIYTQYF	TGTGCCAGCAGCATTAGAACTAGCGTGGGGATCTATACGCAGTATTTT
few	TRBV10-3	TRBD1	TRBJ1-5	15	CAISEGQEQNQPQHF	TGTGCCATCAGTGAGGGACAGGAGCAAAATCAGCCCCAGCATTTT
many	TRBV12-3/TRBV12-4	-	TRBJ2-3	14	CASSFDGVADTQYF	TGTGCCAGCAGTTTCGACGGGGTCGCGGATACGCAGTATTTT